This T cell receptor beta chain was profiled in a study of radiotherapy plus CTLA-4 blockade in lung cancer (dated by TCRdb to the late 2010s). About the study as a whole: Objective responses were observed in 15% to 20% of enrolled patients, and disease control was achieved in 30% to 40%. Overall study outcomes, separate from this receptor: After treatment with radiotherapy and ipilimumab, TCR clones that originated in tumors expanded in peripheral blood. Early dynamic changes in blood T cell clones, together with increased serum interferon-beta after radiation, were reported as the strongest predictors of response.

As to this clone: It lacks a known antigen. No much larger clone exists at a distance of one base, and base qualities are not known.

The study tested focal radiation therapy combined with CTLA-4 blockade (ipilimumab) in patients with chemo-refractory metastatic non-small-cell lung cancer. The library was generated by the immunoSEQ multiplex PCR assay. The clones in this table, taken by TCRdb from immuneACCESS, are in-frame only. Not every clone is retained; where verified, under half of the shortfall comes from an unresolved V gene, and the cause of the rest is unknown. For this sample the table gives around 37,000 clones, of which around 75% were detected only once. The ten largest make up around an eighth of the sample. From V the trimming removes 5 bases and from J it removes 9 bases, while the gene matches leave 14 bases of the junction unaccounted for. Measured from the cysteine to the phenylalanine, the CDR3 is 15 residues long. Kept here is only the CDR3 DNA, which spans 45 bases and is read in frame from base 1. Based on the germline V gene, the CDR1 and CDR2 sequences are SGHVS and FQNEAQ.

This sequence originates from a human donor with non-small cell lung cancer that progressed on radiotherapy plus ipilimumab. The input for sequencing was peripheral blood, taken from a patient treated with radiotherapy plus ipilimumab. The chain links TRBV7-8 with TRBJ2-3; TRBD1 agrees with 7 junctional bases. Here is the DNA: TGTGCCAGCAGCCTGACCGACAGGGCTAGTGTGACGCAGTATTTT. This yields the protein CASSLTDRASVTQYF.